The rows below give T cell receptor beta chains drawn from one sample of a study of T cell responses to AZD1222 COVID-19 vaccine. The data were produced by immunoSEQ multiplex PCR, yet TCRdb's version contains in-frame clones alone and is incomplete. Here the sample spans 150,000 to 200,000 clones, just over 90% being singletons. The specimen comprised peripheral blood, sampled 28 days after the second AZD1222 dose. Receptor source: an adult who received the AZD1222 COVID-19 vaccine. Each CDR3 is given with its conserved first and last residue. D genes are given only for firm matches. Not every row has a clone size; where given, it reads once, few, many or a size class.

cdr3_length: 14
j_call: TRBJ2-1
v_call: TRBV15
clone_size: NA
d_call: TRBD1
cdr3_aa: CATSPSDRRNEQFF
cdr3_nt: TGTGCCACCAGCCCATCGGACAGGAGGAATGAGCAGTTCTTC

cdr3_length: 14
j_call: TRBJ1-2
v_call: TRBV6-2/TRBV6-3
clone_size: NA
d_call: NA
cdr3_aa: CASSYLTNNYGYTF
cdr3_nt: TGTGCCAGCAGTTACTTGACAAACAACTATGGCTACACCTTC

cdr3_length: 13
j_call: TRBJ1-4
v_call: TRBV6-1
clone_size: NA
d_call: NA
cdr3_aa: CASSDRQVQKLFF
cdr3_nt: TGTGCCAGCAGTGACCGACAGGTCCAAAAACTGTTTTTT

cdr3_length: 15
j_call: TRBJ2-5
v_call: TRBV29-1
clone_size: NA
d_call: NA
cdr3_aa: CSAPRYSGTQETQYF
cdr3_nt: TGCAGCGCGCCACGTTACTCCGGGACCCAAGAGACCCAGTACTTC

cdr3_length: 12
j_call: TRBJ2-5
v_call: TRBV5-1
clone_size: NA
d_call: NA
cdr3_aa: CASSREEETQYF
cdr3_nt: TGCGCCAGCAGCCGTGAAGAAGAGACCCAGTACTTC

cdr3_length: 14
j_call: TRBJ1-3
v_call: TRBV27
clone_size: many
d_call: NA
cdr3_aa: CASRKGWPGNTIYF
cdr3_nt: TGTGCCAGCAGAAAGGGGTGGCCCGGAAACACCATATATTTT

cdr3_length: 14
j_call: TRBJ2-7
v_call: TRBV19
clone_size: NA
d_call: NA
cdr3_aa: CASSISTDGYEQYF
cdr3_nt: TGTGCCAGTAGTATTTCCACAGATGGATACGAGCAGTACTTC

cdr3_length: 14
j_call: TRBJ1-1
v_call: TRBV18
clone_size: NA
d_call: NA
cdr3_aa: CASSQTDSDTEAFF
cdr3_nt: TGTGCCAGCTCTCAGACCGACAGCGACACTGAAGCTTTCTTT

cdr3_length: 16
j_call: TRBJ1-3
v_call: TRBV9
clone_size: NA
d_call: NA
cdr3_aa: CASSVTGTTHGNTIYF
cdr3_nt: TGTGCCAGCAGCGTTACCGGGACAACTCATGGAAACACCATATATTTT

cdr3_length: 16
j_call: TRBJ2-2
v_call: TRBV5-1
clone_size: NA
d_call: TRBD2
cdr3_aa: CASSLGVAGVTGELFF
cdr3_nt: TGCGCCAGCAGCTTGGGGGTAGCGGGAGTCACCGGGGAGCTGTTTTTT

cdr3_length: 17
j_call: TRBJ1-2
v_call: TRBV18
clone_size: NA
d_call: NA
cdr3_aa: CASSPFTGRQENYGYTF
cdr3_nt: TGTGCCAGCTCCCCTTTTACCGGCCGACAGGAGAACTATGGCTACACCTTC

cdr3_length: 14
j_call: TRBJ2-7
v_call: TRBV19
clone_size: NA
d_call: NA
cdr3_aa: CASSDRPNSFEQYF
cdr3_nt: TGTGCCAGTAGTGACCGGCCCAACAGCTTCGAGCAGTACTTC

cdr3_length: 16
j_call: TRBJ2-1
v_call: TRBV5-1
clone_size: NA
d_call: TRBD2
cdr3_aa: CASSLAEAGARNEQFF
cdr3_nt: TGCGCCAGCAGCTTGGCGGAAGCGGGAGCCCGCAATGAGCAGTTCTTC

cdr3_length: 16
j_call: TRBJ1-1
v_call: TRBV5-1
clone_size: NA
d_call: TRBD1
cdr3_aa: CASSLGGVTGGTEAFF
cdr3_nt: TGCGCCAGCAGCTTGGGAGGCGTGACAGGGGGCACTGAAGCTTTCTTT

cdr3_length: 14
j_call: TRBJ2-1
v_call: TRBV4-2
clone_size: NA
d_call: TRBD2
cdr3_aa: CASKPAGEAGEQFF
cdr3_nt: TGTGCCAGCAAGCCAGCGGGAGAAGCTGGTGAGCAGTTCTTC

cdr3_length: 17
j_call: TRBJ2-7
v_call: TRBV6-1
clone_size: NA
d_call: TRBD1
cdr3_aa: CASSEVSPDRTTYEQYF
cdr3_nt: TGTGCCAGCAGTGAAGTCTCTCCGGACAGGACCACCTACGAGCAGTACTTC

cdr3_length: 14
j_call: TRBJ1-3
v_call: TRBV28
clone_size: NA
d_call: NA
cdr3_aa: CASSSSGSGNTIYF
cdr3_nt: TGTGCCAGCAGTTCATCAGGGTCTGGAAACACCATATATTTT

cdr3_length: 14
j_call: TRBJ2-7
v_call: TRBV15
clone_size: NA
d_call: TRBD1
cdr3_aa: CATSIDRGDYEQYF
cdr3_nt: TGTGCCACCAGCATAGACAGGGGCGACTACGAGCAGTACTTC

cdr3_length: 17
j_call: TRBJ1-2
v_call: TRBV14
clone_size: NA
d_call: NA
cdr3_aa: CASSQDPEGVATNGYTF
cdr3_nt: TGTGCCAGCAGCCAAGATCCAGAAGGGGTCGCGACGAATGGCTACACCTTC

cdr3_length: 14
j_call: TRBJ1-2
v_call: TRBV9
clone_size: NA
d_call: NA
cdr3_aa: CASSVEMGFYGYTF
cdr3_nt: TGTGCCAGCAGCGTAGAAATGGGGTTCTATGGCTACACCTTC

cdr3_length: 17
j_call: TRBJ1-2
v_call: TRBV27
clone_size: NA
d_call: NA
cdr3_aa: CASSLIPVAGRYYGYTF
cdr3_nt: TGTGCCAGCAGTTTAATACCTGTGGCGGGCCGATACTATGGCTACACCTTC

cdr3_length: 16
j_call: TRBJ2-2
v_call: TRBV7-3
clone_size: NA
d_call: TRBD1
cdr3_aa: CASSSTGGRGTGELFF
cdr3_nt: TGTGCCAGCAGCTCCACAGGGGGCAGGGGCACCGGGGAGCTGTTTTTT

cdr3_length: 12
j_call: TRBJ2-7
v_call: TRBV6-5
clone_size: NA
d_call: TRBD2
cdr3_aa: CASSLPSGEQYF
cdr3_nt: TGTGCCAGCAGTTTGCCTAGCGGCGAGCAGTACTTC

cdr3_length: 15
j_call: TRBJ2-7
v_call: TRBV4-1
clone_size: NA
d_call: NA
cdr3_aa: CASSQVNRRSYEQYF
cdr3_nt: TGCGCCAGCAGCCAAGTCAACAGGAGATCTTACGAGCAGTACTTC

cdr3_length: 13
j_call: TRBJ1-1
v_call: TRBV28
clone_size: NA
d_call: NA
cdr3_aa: CASQTTVPGEAFF
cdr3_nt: TGTGCCAGCCAGACCACAGTACCGGGGGAAGCTTTCTTT

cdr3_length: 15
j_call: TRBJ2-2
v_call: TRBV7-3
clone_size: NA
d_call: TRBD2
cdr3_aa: CASSSLAGGTGELFF
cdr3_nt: TGTGCCAGCAGCTCACTAGCGGGGGGCACCGGGGAGCTGTTTTTT

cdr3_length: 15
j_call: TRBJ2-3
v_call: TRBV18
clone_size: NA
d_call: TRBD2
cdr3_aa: CASSMTSGSTDTQYF
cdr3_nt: TGTGCCAGCTCAATGACTAGCGGGAGCACAGATACGCAGTATTTT

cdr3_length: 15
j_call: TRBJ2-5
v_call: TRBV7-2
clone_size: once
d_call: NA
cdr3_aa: CASSAGAGLGETQYF
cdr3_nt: TGTGCCAGCAGCGCAGGAGCGGGCTTAGGGGAGACCCAGTACTTC

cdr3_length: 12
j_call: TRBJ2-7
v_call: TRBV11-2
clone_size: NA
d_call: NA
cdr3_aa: CASSLLPPQQYF
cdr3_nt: TGTGCCAGCAGCTTACTCCCGCCGCAGCAGTACTTC

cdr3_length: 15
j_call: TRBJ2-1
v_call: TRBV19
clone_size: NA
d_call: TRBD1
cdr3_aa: CASVSSGQAHNEQFF
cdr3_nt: TGTGCCAGTGTGAGCTCGGGACAGGCCCACAATGAGCAGTTCTTC

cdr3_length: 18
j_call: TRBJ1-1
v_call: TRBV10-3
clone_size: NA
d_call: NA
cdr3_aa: CAISDSYQFKGGNTEAFF
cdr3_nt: TGTGCCATCAGTGATAGTTATCAATTTAAGGGGGGAAACACTGAAGCTTTCTTT

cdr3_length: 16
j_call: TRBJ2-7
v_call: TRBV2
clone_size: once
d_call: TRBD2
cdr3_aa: CASRDLGTRGNYEQYF
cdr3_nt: TGTGCCAGCAGAGATCTCGGGACTAGGGGTAACTACGAGCAGTACTTC

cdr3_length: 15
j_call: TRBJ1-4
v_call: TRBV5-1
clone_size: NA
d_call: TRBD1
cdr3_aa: CASSAGTGVREKLFF
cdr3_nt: TGCGCCAGCAGCGCGGGGACAGGGGTTCGTGAAAAACTGTTTTTT

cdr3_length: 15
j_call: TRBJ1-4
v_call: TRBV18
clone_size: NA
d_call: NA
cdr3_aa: CASSKDITRGEKLFF
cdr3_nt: TGTGCCAGCTCAAAAGATATAACGCGGGGTGAAAAACTGTTTTTT

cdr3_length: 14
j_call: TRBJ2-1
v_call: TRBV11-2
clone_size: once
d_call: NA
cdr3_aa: CASSLGLSYNEQFF
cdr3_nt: TGTGCCAGCAGCTTAGGCCTCTCCTACAATGAGCAGTTCTTC

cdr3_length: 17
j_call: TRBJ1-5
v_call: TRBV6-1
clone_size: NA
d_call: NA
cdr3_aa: CASSAEPPRRASQPQHF
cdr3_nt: TGTGCCAGCAGTGCCGAACCCCCTAGGAGAGCGAGTCAGCCCCAGCATTTT

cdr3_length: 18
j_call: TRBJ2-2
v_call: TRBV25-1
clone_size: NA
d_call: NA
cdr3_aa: CASSEYWGAGTNTGELFF
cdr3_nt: TGTGCCAGCAGTGAATACTGGGGGGCGGGAACGAACACCGGGGAGCTGTTTTTT

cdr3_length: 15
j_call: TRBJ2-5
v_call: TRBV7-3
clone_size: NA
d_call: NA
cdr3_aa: CASSLIGGGPETQYF
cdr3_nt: TGTGCCAGCAGCTTAATCGGAGGGGGCCCTGAGACCCAGTACTTC

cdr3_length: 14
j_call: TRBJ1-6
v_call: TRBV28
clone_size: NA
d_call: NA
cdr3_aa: CASSTGQGTPPLHF
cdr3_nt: TGTGCCAGCAGTACCGGGCAGGGAACACCACCCCTCCACTTT

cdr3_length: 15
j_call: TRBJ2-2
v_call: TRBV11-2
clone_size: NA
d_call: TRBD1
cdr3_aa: CASSPWTGLEGELFF
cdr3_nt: TGTGCCAGCAGCCCGTGGACAGGGCTCGAAGGGGAGCTGTTTTTT

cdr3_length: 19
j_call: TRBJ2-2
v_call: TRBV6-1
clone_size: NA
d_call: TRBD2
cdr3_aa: CASSGGLAGGLLAPGELFF
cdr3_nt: TGTGCCAGCAGTGGGGGGTTGGCGGGAGGGCTGCTAGCCCCCGGGGAGCTGTTTTTT

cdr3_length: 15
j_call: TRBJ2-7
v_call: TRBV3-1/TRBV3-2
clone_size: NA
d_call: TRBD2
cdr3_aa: CASRHHSGSPHEQYF
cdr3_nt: TGTGCCAGCAGACATCATAGCGGGAGTCCCCACGAGCAGTACTTC

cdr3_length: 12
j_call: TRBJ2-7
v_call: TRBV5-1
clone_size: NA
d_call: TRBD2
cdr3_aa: CASSMTSGSKYF
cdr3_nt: TGCGCCAGCAGCATGACTAGCGGGAGTAAGTACTTC

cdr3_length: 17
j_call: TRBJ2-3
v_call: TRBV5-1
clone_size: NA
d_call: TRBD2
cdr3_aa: CASSLKSTSGRTDTQYF
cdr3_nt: TGCGCCAGCAGCTTGAAATCGACTAGCGGTCGCACAGATACGCAGTATTTT

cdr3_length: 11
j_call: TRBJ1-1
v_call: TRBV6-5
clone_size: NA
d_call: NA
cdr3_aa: CASSELVRAFF
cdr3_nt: TGTGCCAGCTCAGAGTTGGTTCGAGCTTTCTTT

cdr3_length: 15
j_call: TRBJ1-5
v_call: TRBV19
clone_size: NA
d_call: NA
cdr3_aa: CASIPQGRGNQPQHF
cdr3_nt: TGTGCCAGTATCCCGCAGGGAAGAGGTAATCAGCCCCAGCATTTT

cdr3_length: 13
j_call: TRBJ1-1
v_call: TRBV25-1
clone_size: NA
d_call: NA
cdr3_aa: CASSITGSTEAFF
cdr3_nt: TGTGCCAGCAGTATTACAGGGTCCACTGAAGCTTTCTTT

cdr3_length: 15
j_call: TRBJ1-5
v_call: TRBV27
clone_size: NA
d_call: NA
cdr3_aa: CASSFGRGDNQPQHF
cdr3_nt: TGTGCCAGCAGTTTCGGGCGGGGGGACAATCAGCCCCAGCATTTT

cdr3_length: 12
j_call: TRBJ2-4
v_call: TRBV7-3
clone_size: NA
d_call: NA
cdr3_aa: CASSPGMGIQYF
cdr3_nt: TGTGCCAGCAGCCCCGGGATGGGCATTCAGTACTTC